Each of the 18 T cell receptor beta chains below was sequenced from the same sample in a study of blood T cell repertoires in COVID-19. Profiled with immunoSEQ multiplex PCR; TCRdb holds only in-frame clones, not every one. The sample lists 200,000 to 250,000 clones, around 80% seen once, with over 1.2% in the top ten. Sequencing input: peripheral blood. Every receptor here comes from a woman aged 40 to 49 who had recovered from COVID-19.

The rearrangement uses TRBV28 and TRBJ1-5; D perhaps matches TRBD1 (5 bases). V lost 2 bases to trimming and J lost 4 bases, with 18 bases between them. There are 17 residues in the CDR3. Germline V gene sequence: CDR1 MDHEN, CDR2 SYDVKM. CDR3 DNA sequence: TGTGCCAGCAGTTTAGTCGCCTTTGAGCAGGGTAATCAGCCCCAGCATTTT. Encoded protein: CASSLVAFEQGNQPQHF.

The chain is built from TRBV19 and TRBJ2-7; TRBD1 is a possible D gene (6 bases). The germline CDR1 and CDR2 sequences are LNHDA and SQIVND (reference sequence). V was pared by 4 bases and J by 3 bases, with 10 bases between. The CDR3 runs 13 residues. The CDR3 protein is CASSSGQNYEQYF. In nucleotides, the CDR3 is TGTGCCAGTAGTAGCGGACAGAACTACGAGCAGTACTTC.

This rearrangement joins TRBV12-3 or TRBV12-4 to TRBJ1-1; 7 nucleotides agree with TRBD1. This CDR3 region has 13 residues. J gave up 4 bases and V 5 bases, and 4 bases lay outside the gene matches. CDR3 in amino acids: CASSRQGSTEAFF. The DNA of the CDR3 is TGTGCCAGCAGTCGACAGGGCTCCACTGAAGCTTTCTTT.

This chain links TRBV5-1 with TRBJ2-2, with D perhaps TRBD2 (5 bases). The CDR3 runs 16 residues. V dropped 0 bases and J dropped 6 bases, with 15 bases sitting between them. Germline V lookup: CDR1 SGHRS, CDR2 YFSETQ. CDR3 sequence (DNA): TGCGCCAGCAGCTTGGAAGTAGCGTATACTCCCGGGGAGCTGTTTTTT. Amino acid sequence: CASSLEVAYTPGELFF. The full variable domain, rest sourced from reference TRBV5-1 and TRBJ2-2, is KAGVTQTPRYLIKTRGQQVTLSCSPISGHRSVSWYQQTPGQGLQFLFEYFSETQRNKGNFPGRFSGRQFSNSRSEMNVSTLELGDSALYLCASSLEVAYTPGELFFGEGSRLTVL.

This chain connects TRBV9 to TRBJ2-7, with a weak D call TRBD2 (6 bases). The V gene's germline CDR1 is SGDLS and CDR2 YYNGEE. V gave up 0 bases and J gave up 6 bases, with 13 bases separating them. The CDR3 totals 14 residues. The CDR3 region has the DNA TGTGCCAGCAGCGTAGGACTAGTGGAGAGCGAGCAGTACTTC. It is translated as CASSVGLVESEQYF.

The rearrangement uses TRBV7-2 and TRBJ2-3; TRBD2 is a possible D gene (6 bases). The V gene lost 1 base and the J gene lost 3 bases, with 8 bases spanning the gap. CDR1 is SGHTA and CDR2 is FQGNSA in the germline V gene. The CDR3 extends over 14 amino acids. CDR3 loop: CASSLVAGTDTQYF. DNA for the CDR3: TGTGCCAGCAGCTTAGTTGCGGGGACAGATACGCAGTATTTT.

The rearrangement links TRBV10-3 to TRBJ1-2; D perhaps matches TRBD1 (5 bases). The germline CDR1 and CDR2 sequences are ENHRY and SYGVKD. Trimming stripped 6 bases from V and 5 bases from J, with 13 bases between. The CDR3 totals 13 residues. This CDR3 is CAIRVDRAYGYTF. The CDR3 nucleotides read TGTGCCATCAGGGTCGACAGAGCGTATGGCTACACCTTC.

The chain is built from TRBV5-3 and TRBJ1-1; the D is unclear. TRBV5-3 is an ORF, and what it does is uncertain. The CDR3 covers 13 residues. Between the trimmed V and J ends, which lost 4 bases and 1 base, there was a span of 8 bases. CDR3 region: CARSPSGNTEAFF. The CDR3 DNA sequence: TGTGCCAGAAGCCCCTCAGGGAACACTGAAGCTTTCTTT.

The chain combines TRBV19 with TRBJ1-1, with 9 nucleotides matching TRBD1. Germline CDR1 reads LNHDA; CDR2 reads SQIVND (reference sequence). This CDR3 has 15 amino acids. Trimming took 5 bases from V and 3 from J; bases not matched to a gene: 7. This CDR3 reads CASSPTGGAYTEAFF. The CDR3 bases are TGTGCCAGTAGTCCTACAGGGGGCGCATACACTGAAGCTTTCTTT. Based on the CDR3 plus reference TRBV19 and TRBJ1-1, the full variable domain is DGGITQSPKYLFRKEGQNVTLSCEQNLNHDAMYWYRQDPGQGLRLIYYSQIVNDFQKGDIAEGYSVSREKKESFPLTVTSAQKNPTAFYLCASSPTGGAYTEAFFGQGTRLTVV.

In the case of this clone: The sample contains more than one DNA sequence encoding this CDR3. The rearrangement joins TRBV2 to TRBJ1-1; a possible D gene is TRBD1 (6 bases). The germline gives CDR1 SNHLY, CDR2 FYNNEI. Trimming stripped 8 bases from V and 1 base from J, with 11 bases between. The CDR3 sequence is 13 residues long. CDR3 coding DNA: TGTGCCAGCTCACAGGGTGAGAACACTGAAGCTTTCTTT. Its protein product is CASSQGENTEAFF.

For this clone: The junction departs from germline at one end; a sequencing error may be responsible. V usage is TRBV7-9 and J usage is TRBJ2-3, with 11 positions matching TRBD2. The CDR3 runs to 11 residues. Germline V lookup: CDR1 SEHNR, CDR2 FQNEAQ (reference sequence). CDR3: CASEGTSGGHF. For the CDR3, the DNA is TGTGCCAGCGAAGGTACTAGCGGGGGACATTTT.

The V and J genes are TRBV5-1 and TRBJ1-1, with D hard to call. V lost 3 bases, J lost 1 base, and 13 bases lay in between. Germline CDR1 and CDR2: SGHRS and YFSETQ. The CDR3 is 15 amino acids. In DNA form, the CDR3 reads TGCGCCAGCAGCTACATGCAACTAGGGAACACTGAAGCTTTCTTT. Residues: CASSYMQLGNTEAFF.

The chain couples TRBV6-4 to TRBJ2-1; 13 nucleotides align to TRBD2. Losses at the gene ends were 2 bases for V and 6 bases for J; bases not matched to a gene: 1. The germline V gene encodes CDR1 MRHNA and CDR2 SNTAGT. The CDR3 runs to 15 residues. The CDR3 DNA reads as TGTGCCAGCAGTGACACTAGCGGGGGGGCCAATGAGCAGTTCTTC. Amino acids: CASSDTSGGANEQFF.

The rearrangement joins TRBV11-2 to TRBJ1-1; D not resolved. The CDR3 has 13 amino acids. Germline CDR1 SGHAT, CDR2 FQNNGV. V lost 5 bases and J 2 bases, leaving 9 bases between the germline ends. The CDR3 nucleotides read TGTGCCAGCAGCCAGGCTCTTAACACTGAAGCTTTCTTT. Translating gives CASSQALNTEAFF.

The chain is built from TRBV19 and TRBJ1-2; possible D gene TRBD1, 6 bases. Germline CDR1 is LNHDA and CDR2 is SQIVND (reference sequence). There are 14 residues in the CDR3. V was cut by 8 bases and J by 0 bases, with 13 bases left in between. CDR3 sequence (DNA): TGTGCCAGTGTCACAGGGCGAACTAACTATGGCTACACCTTC. Translating it yields CASVTGRTNYGYTF.

The V and J genes are TRBV29-1 and TRBJ2-2; 10 bases are shared with TRBD2. The CDR3 spans 16 residues. Germline V gene sequence: CDR1 SQVTM, CDR2 ANQGSEA. V lost 6 bases and J lost 6; bases outside the gene matches: 13. The CDR3: CSVNIRTSGYSGELFF. CDR3 DNA: TGCAGCGTGAACATTAGGACTAGCGGTTACTCCGGGGAGCTGTTTTTT.

CDR3 region: CASSVGGRTNYGYTF. CDR3 nucleotide sequence: TGTGCCAGCAGCGTAGGAGGGAGAACTAACTATGGCTACACCTTC. The V and J genes are TRBV9 and TRBJ1-2; D not certain. CDR3 length: 15 residues. Trimming shortened V by 0 bases and J by 0 bases, and 9 bases separated the two germline ends. The germline V gene has CDR1 SGDLS and CDR2 YYNGEE.

V gene TRBV19 combines with J gene TRBJ2-1; 7 bases align to TRBD1. The CDR3 contains 18 residues. Germline V gene sequence: CDR1 LNHDA, CDR2 SQIVND (reference sequence). Trimming took 0 bases from V and 4 from J; bases not matched to a gene: 12. CDR3: CASSIDLPDRTRYNEQFF. In nucleotides, the CDR3 is TGTGCCAGTAGTATAGATCTTCCGGACAGGACGAGGTACAATGAGCAGTTCTTC. Looking up the rest from reference TRBV19 and TRBJ2-1 gives the full variable domain: DGGITQSPKYLFRKEGQNVTLSCEQNLNHDAMYWYRQDPGQGLRLIYYSQIVNDFQKGDIAEGYSVSREKKESFPLTVTSAQKNPTAFYLCASSIDLPDRTRYNEQFFGPGTRLTVL.